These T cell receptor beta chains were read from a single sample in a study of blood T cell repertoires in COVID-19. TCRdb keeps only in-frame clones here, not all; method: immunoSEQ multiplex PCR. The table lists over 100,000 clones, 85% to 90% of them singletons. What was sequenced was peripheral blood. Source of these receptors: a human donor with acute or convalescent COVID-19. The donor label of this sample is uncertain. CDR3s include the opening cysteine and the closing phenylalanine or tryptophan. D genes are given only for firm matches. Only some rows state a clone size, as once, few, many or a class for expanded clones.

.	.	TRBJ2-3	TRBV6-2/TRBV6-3	CASSYSTGALTDTQYF	TGTGCCAGCAGTTACTCGACGGGAGCGCTCACAGATACGCAGTATTTT
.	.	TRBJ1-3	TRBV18	CASSPTGPNDSGNTIYF	TGTGCCAGCTCACCAACAGGGCCCAACGACTCTGGAAACACCATATATTTT
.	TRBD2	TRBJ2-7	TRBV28	CASSFEGLATHEQYF	TGTGCCAGCAGTTTTGAGGGACTAGCGACCCACGAGCAGTACTTC
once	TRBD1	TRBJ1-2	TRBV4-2	CASSFRDRGNGYTF	TGTGCCAGCAGCTTCCGGGACAGGGGGAACGGCTACACCTTC
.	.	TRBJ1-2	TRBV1	CTSSQVLCRRGQEGVGYTF	TGCACCAGCAGCCAAGTTTTATGTCGGAGAGGACAGGAAGGAGTTGGCTACACCTTC
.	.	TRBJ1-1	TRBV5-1	CASSSTVNQAFF	TGCGCCAGCAGCTCAACAGTGAACCAAGCTTTCTTT
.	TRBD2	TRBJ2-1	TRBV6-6	CASSYSGTSVNEQFF	TGTGCCAGCAGTTACTCCGGCACTAGCGTTAATGAGCAGTTCTTC
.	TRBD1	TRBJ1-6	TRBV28	CASRDSYNSPLHF	TGTGCCAGCCGGGACAGCTATAATTCACCCCTCCACTTT
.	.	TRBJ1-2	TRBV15	CATSRVTENYGYTF	TGTGCCACCAGCAGAGTCACAGAAAACTATGGCTACACCTTC
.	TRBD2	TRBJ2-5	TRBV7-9	CASSLDLAGGLETQYF	TGTGCCAGCAGCTTAGACCTAGCGGGAGGGCTTGAGACCCAGTACTTC
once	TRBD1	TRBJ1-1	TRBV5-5	CASSSNRGQGLNTEAFF	TGTGCCAGCAGCTCAAATAGAGGACAGGGGCTGAACACTGAAGCTTTCTTT
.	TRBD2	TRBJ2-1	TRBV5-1	CASSSGGNYNEQFF	TGCGCCAGCAGTAGCGGGGGAAACTACAATGAGCAGTTCTTC
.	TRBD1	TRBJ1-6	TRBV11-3	CASGQGANSPLHF	TGTGCCTCAGGACAGGGGGCTAATTCACCCCTCCACTTT
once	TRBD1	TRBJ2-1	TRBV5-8	CASTRLYRGHEQFF	TGTGCCAGCACCAGGCTGTACAGGGGGCATGAGCAGTTCTTC
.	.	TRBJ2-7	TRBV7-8	CASSPGLYGYEQYF	TGTGCCAGCAGCCCCGGGTTGTATGGCTACGAGCAGTACTTC
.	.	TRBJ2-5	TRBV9	CASSVVSGETQYF	TGTGCCAGCAGCGTAGTATCAGGAGAGACCCAGTACTTC
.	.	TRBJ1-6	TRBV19	CAVKSGDHYNSPLHF	TGTGCAGTTAAATCAGGGGACCACTATAATTCACCCCTCCACTTT
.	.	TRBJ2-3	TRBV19	CASSVAEGGTDTQYF	TGTGCCAGTAGTGTAGCGGAAGGGGGCACAGATACGCAGTATTTT
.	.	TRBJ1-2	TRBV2	CAGKTGSDYGYTF	TGTGCCGGAAAGACAGGATCCGACTATGGCTACACCTTC
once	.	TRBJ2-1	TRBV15	CATSRQGVRNEQFF	TGTGCCACCAGCAGACAGGGTGTCAGGAATGAGCAGTTCTTC
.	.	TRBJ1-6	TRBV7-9	CASSSSKDRDNNNSPLHF	TGTGCCAGCAGCTCATCGAAAGACCGGGACAACAATAATTCACCCCTCCACTTT
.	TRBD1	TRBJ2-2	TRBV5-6	CASSRQGAGTGELFF	TGTGCCAGCAGTCGACAGGGGGCAGGGACCGGGGAGCTGTTTTTT
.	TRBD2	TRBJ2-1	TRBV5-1	CASSWSGRADNEQFF	TGCGCCAGCAGCTGGAGCGGGAGGGCAGACAATGAGCAGTTCTTC
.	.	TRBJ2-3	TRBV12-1	CASTVTSGIDTQYF	TGTGCCAGCACCGTAACTAGCGGGATAGATACGCAGTATTTT
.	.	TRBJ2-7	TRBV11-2	CASSVSSGGPYEQYF	TGTGCCAGCAGCGTCAGCTCCGGAGGGCCCTACGAGCAGTACTTC
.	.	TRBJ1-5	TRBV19	CASMRRGYDGNQPQHF	TGTGCCAGTATGCGGAGGGGATACGACGGCAATCAGCCCCAGCATTTT
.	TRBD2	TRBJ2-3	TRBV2	CASSGYGTSGGLSTDTQYF	TGTGCCAGCAGTGGGTACGGGACTAGCGGGGGGCTAAGCACAGATACGCAGTATTTT
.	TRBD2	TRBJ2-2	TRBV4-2	CASSQEGLAGGPGELFF	TGTGCCAGCAGCCAAGAAGGATTAGCGGGGGGACCCGGGGAGCTGTTTTTT
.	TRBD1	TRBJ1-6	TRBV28	CASSLPKDRSSYNSPLHF	TGTGCCAGCAGTTTACCCAAGGACAGGAGCTCCTATAATTCACCCCTCCACTTT
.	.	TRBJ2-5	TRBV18	CASSPFGEETQYF	TGTGCCAGCTCACCGTTCGGGGAAGAGACCCAGTACTTC
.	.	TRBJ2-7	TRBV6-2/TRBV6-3	CASSSRRTTYEQYF	TGTGCCAGCAGTTCCCGCCGCACAACCTACGAGCAGTACTTC
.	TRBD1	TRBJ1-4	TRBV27	CASSSSGGIGEKLFF	TGTGCCAGCAGTTCCTCAGGGGGGATTGGTGAAAAACTGTTTTTT
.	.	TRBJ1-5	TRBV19	CASSRGRGGSNQPQHF	TGTGCCAGTTCCCGCGGCCGAGGGGGAAGCAATCAGCCCCAGCATTTT
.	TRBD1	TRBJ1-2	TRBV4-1	CASSQQTGGNYGYTF	TGCGCCAGCAGCCAACAAACAGGGGGAAACTATGGCTACACCTTC
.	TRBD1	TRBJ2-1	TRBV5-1	CASSPLTGIISYNEQFF	TGCGCCAGCAGCCCATTGACAGGGATTATCTCCTACAATGAGCAGTTCTTC
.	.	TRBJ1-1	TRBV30	CAWSRANTEAFF	TGTGCCTGGTCCCGAGCGAACACTGAAGCTTTCTTT
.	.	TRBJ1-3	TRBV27	CASSPQLDGNTIYF	TGTGCCAGCAGTCCACAGTTGGATGGAAACACCATATATTTT
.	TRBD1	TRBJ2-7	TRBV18	CASSPPGQLYEQYF	TGTGCCAGCTCACCTCCGGGACAGCTCTACGAGCAGTACTTC
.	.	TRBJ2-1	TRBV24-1	CATSGGLQKVNEQFF	TGTGCCACCAGTGGTGGACTCCAGAAGGTCAATGAGCAGTTCTTC
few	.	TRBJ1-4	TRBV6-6	CASSYSGSTNEKLFF	TGTGCCAGCAGTTATTCAGGGTCTACTAATGAAAAACTGTTTTTT
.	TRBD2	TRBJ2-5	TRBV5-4	CASSLGLADRQTQYF	TGTGCCAGCAGCCTTGGGCTAGCGGACCGGCAGACCCAGTACTTC
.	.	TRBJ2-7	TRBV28	CASSLINPKEQYF	TGTGCCAGCAGTTTAATTAACCCTAAAGAGCAGTACTTC
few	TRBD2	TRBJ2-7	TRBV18	CASSSDLAGGDEQYF	TGTGCCAGCTCATCCGATCTAGCGGGAGGGGACGAGCAGTACTTC
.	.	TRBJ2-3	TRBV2	CASIRGWGEHTQYF	TGTGCCAGCATTAGGGGTTGGGGTGAGCATACGCAGTATTTT
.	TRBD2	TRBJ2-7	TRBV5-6	CASSLLLAGEDEQYF	TGTGCCAGCAGCTTGTTGCTAGCGGGAGAGGACGAGCAGTACTTC
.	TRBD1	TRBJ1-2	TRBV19	CASIGPGGFYGYTF	TGTGCCAGTATCGGCCCAGGGGGCTTTTATGGCTACACCTTC
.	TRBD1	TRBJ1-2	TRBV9	CASSRGTVDNYGYTF	TGTGCCAGCAGCAGAGGGACAGTTGATAACTATGGCTACACCTTC
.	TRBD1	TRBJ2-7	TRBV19	CASDSTGTGGRYEQYF	TGTGCCAGCGACTCAACCGGGACAGGGGGCCGGTACGAGCAGTACTTC
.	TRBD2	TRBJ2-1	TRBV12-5	CASGLLSGGPTLDNEQFF	TGTGCTAGTGGTTTACTAAGCGGGGGGCCGACTCTCGACAATGAGCAGTTCTTC
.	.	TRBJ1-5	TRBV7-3	CASSLMPGTPQHF	TGTGCCAGCAGCTTGATGCCGGGAACTCCCCAGCATTTT
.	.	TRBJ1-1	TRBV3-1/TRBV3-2	CASRGNTEAFF	TGTGCCAGCCGGGGGAACACTGAAGCTTTCTTT